Given below is one TCR beta chain in context. The germline CDR1 and CDR2 sequences are SNHLY and FYNNEI. The CDR3 covers 12 residues. V gave up 7 bases and J gave up 2 bases, with 7 bases separating them. The source of the sample is a study of blood T cell repertoires in COVID-19. Study in general: The samples span acute and convalescent COVID-19 from the United States, Italy and Spain. The cDNA or gDNA used as material had been derived from T cells, B-cell-depleted T cells, or PBMCs.

Authors' processing steps: How many nucleated cells were present was estimated from reference gene primer amplification. The table came from immunoSEQ multiplex PCR; TCRdb's copy has only in-frame clones and leaves some out. V and J calls plus clone size are reproduced from that table; the DNA served to infer D and trimming. This table has about 38,000 clones, around nine tenths appearing once. Sample: peripheral blood. The chain combines TRBV2 with TRBJ2-3; the D gene is possibly TRBD2 (5 bases). The receptor was isolated from a man in his 60s with COVID-19, enrolled during active disease. As DNA, the CDR3 is TGTGCCAGCAAGCGGTTCACAGATACGCAGTATTTT. This sequence encodes CASKRFTDTQYF.